Each of the 17 T cell receptor beta chains below was sequenced from the same sample in a study of blood T cell repertoires in COVID-19. Using immunoSEQ multiplex PCR, the repertoire was profiled, and TCRdb retains in-frame clones only, with some absent. The table records about 79,000 clones, roughly 91% of them present only once. Sequenced sample: peripheral blood. These receptors all stem from a man aged 70-80 years with active or convalescent COVID-19.

The gene calls are TRBV30 and TRBJ2-3; TRBD2 matches at 7 bases. CDR1 is GTSNPN and CDR2 is SVGIG in the germline V gene (reference sequence). V was pared by 5 bases and J by 1 base, with 9 bases of the junction left unmatched. CDR3 length equals 15 residues. Here the CDR3 reads CAWGKGLPGTDTQYF. CDR3 in DNA: TGTGCCTGGGGGAAGGGACTACCCGGCACAGATACGCAGTATTTT.

DNA for the CDR3: TGTGCCAGCAGCCTCATGGACAACTCCTACGAGCAGTACTTC. Amino acids: CASSLMDNSYEQYF. The V and J genes are TRBV7-9 and TRBJ2-7; the D gene is possibly TRBD1 (5 bases). Trimming shortened V by 5 bases and J by 0 bases, and 11 bases separated the two germline ends. Germline V gene lookup returns CDR1 SEHNR and CDR2 FQNEAQ (reference sequence). The CDR3 loop spans 14 amino acids.

The chain couples TRBV6-4 to TRBJ2-3; TRBD2 matches 9 bases. CDR1 and CDR2 (germline): MRHNA, SNTAGT. J gave up 5 bases and V 5 bases, and 2 bases lay outside the gene matches. This CDR3 is built from 13 residues. For the CDR3, the DNA is TGTGCCAGCAGTCGGACTAGCGTAGATACGCAGTATTTT. Encoded protein: CASSRTSVDTQYF.

The CDR3: CASSYLGTASYEQYF. DNA for the CDR3: TGTGCCAGCAGTTATCTGGGGACAGCCTCCTACGAGCAGTACTTC. The chain recombines TRBV6-5 with TRBJ2-7; 7 bases fit TRBD1. Germline values: CDR1 MNHEY, CDR2 SVGAGI. The CDR3 is made up of 15 amino acids. With V trimmed by 3 bases and J by 0 bases, 5 bases remained unmatched.

The V gene is TRBV4-1, the J gene TRBJ2-5; TRBD1 is a possible D gene (6 bases). Looked up from germline, CDR1 is MGHRA and CDR2 is YSYEKL. This CDR3 spans 15 amino acids. The V and J ends lost 3 bases and 5 bases respectively, with 16 bases between them. For the CDR3, the DNA is TGCGCCAGCAGCCACGAGGGGACACTGTGGGAGACCCAGTACTTC. It yields the protein CASSHEGTLWETQYF.

This chain uses TRBV19 with TRBJ2-7; tentatively, D is TRBD1 (8 bases). The ends were cut back, 6 bases at V and 3 bases at J, with 15 bases in the middle. This CDR3 has 14 amino acids. The V gene's germline CDR1 is LNHDA and CDR2 SQIVND (reference sequence). CDR3 DNA sequence: TGTGCCAGTAGCCTAACAGGGGGGGGCTACGAGCAGTACTTC. This translates into CASSLTGGGYEQYF.

The CDR3 DNA follows: TGTGCCAGCAGTTCAACAGATACGCAGTATTTT. It yields the protein CASSSTDTQYF. This chain links TRBV28 with TRBJ2-3; unclear D gene. V was clipped by 4 bases and J by 3 bases, with 2 bases between them. This CDR3 is built from 11 residues. CDR1 MDHEN and CDR2 SYDVKM come from the germline V gene. Combining the CDR3 with reference TRBV28 and TRBJ2-3 gives the whole variable domain DVKVTQSSRYLVKRTGEKVFLECVQDMDHENMFWYRQDPGLGLRLIYFSYDVKMKEKGDIPEGYSVSREKKERFSLILESASTNQTSMYLCASSSTDTQYFGPGTRLTVL.

The chain links TRBV6-5 to TRBJ1-5; 9 nucleotides align to TRBD1. After removal of 8 bases from V and 4 bases from J, the junction contained 9 bases not matched to a gene. CDR1 and CDR2 (germline): MNHEY, SVGAGI. CDR3 length: 15 residues. CDR3 loop: CASLRDRVSNQPQHF. The CDR3 nucleotides read TGTGCCAGCCTCCGGGACAGGGTATCGAATCAGCCCCAGCATTTT.

The gene calls are TRBV5-4 and TRBJ1-1; the D gene is possibly TRBD1 (5 bases). Germline CDR1 reads SGHNT; CDR2 reads YYREEE (reference sequence). CDR3 size: 14 residues. V lost 6 bases, J lost 5 bases, and 17 bases lay in between. This CDR3 reads CASTLGRGWTEAFF. CDR3 sequence (DNA): TGTGCCAGCACCCTAGGGAGGGGTTGGACTGAAGCTTTCTTT.

Written as DNA, the CDR3 is TGTGCCAGCTCACCATCAGCGGGAGGGTTTTACGAGCAGTACTTC. Its translation is CASSPSAGGFYEQYF. V is TRBV18 and J is TRBJ2-7; 10 nucleotides line up with TRBD2. CDR1 and CDR2 from the germline V gene are KGHSH and LQKENI. V gave up 2 bases and J gave up 4 bases; unmatched junction bases: 5. This CDR3 is 15 amino acids long.

This chain connects TRBV6-5 to TRBJ1-1; the match to TRBD1 covers 7 bases. Germline lookup yields CDR1 MNHEY and CDR2 SVGAGI. J gave up 4 bases and V 7 bases, and 3 bases lay outside the gene matches. CDR3 length: 12 residues. The CDR3 here is CASKTGATEAFF. CDR3 DNA sequence: TGTGCCAGCAAAACAGGGGCCACTGAAGCTTTCTTT.

J is TRBJ1-6 and V is TRBV28; possible D gene TRBD1, 5 bases. V was clipped by 5 bases and J by 3 bases, with 11 bases between them. Germline CDR1 is MDHEN and CDR2 is SYDVKM. This CDR3 has 15 residues. The CDR3 protein is CASSLQDRYNSPLHF. For the CDR3, the DNA is TGTGCCAGCAGTCTACAGGATCGCTATAATTCACCCCTCCACTTT.

The CDR3, as DNA: TGTGCCAGTAGTATGGTGGGACAGGCCACAGATACGCAGTATTTT. Protein product: CASSMVGQATDTQYF. The V gene is TRBV19, the J gene TRBJ2-3; 8 bases map to TRBD1. From germline, CDR1 is LNHDA and CDR2 SQIVND (reference sequence). With 3 bases clipped from V and 2 bases from J, the junction kept 4 bases outside the gene matches. The CDR3 is 15 residues long.

This chain connects TRBV29-1 to TRBJ2-1; 7 nucleotides align to TRBD2. This CDR3 is 13 amino acids long. The J segment lost 6 bases and the V segment lost 7 bases, leaving 9 bases of the junction unmatched. Germline V CDR1 and CDR2: SQVTM, ANQGSEA. This chain's CDR3 is CSGQRTGGNEQFF. The CDR3 coding sequence is TGCAGCGGCCAGAGGACGGGGGGCAATGAGCAGTTCTTC.

This clone has a single count. The CDR3 loop is CASSQGARDEQFF. CDR3 coding DNA: TGTGCCAGCAGTCAGGGGGCTCGCGATGAGCAGTTCTTC. The chain links TRBV5-5 to TRBJ2-1; 8 positions agree with TRBD1. This CDR3 region has 13 residues. Germline trimming cut 5 bases from V and 8 bases from J; bases unmatched to any gene: 6. Germline CDR1 reads SGHKS; CDR2 reads YYEKEE (reference sequence).

The genes are TRBV15 and TRBJ2-3; TRBD2 matches at 13 bases. The CDR3 loop spans 17 amino acids. Unmatched junction bases numbered 3, after V lost 0 bases and J lost 3 bases. Germline CDR1 and CDR2: LNHNV and YYDKDF (reference sequence). The CDR3 region has the DNA TGTGCCACCAGCAGAGATCGGACTAGCGGGAGAACAGATACGCAGTATTTT. Translation gives CATSRDRTSGRTDTQYF.

This chain joins TRBV21-1 and TRBJ1-3. TRBV21-1 is given as a pseudogene. The CDR3 has 13 amino acids. The CDR3 DNA reads as TGTGCCAGCAGCAAAGTCAGGGAGGACACCATATATTTT. As protein: CASSKVREDTIYF.